The T cell receptor beta chain described here comes from a study of shared clonotypes between healthy human individuals. Study summary: Three plates were used per donor for CD4 naive, three for CD4 memory, two for CD8 naive and one for CD8 memory.

The CDR3 has 13 amino acids. V was trimmed by 0 bases and J by 4 bases, leaving 7 bases between them. Per the germline V gene, CDR1 is SGHRS and CDR2 is YFSETQ. About this clone itself: Other DNA sequences in the sample encode the same CDR3.

Repertoires were generated with immunoSEQ multiplex PCR, while TCRdb's copy carries only in-frame clones and drops some. The data show roughly 1 million clones, approximately 76% seen once. The sample was memory CD4+ T cells sorted from blood. The subset was: CD45RA-negative fraction. This receptor was identified in a man between 18 and 29 years old in good health. The rearrangement joins TRBV5-1 to TRBJ1-1, with a weak D call TRBD1 (5 bases). The CDR3 DNA reads TGCGCCAGCAGCTTGGAGGGGAGCACTGAAGCTTTCTTT. This codes for CASSLEGSTEAFF.